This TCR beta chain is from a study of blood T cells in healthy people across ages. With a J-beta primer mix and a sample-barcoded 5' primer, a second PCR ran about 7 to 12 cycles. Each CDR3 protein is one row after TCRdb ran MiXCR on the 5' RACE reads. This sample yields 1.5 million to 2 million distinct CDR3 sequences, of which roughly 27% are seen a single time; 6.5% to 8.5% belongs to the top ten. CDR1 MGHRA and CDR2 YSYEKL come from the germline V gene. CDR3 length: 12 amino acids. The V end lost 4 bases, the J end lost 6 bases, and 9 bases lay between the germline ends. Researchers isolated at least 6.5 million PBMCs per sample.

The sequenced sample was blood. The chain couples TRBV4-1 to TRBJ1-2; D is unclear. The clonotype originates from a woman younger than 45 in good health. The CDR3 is CASSPGDHGYTF. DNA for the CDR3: TGCGCCAGCAGCCCAGGAGACCATGGCTACACCTTC.